The 16 T cell receptor beta chains in this list originate from one sample, sequenced in a study of T cell repertoires in cytomegalovirus infection. From the reads, TCRdb called clonotypes with MiXCR, one entry per CDR3 protein. The sample has over 150,000 distinct CDR3 sequences, approximately 19% seen once; the top ten hold around 3.1%. The source material was PBMCs. The receptors here all came from a human donor in good health (CMV status not recorded). Some clones in this sample may be carry-over from other donors' samples.

The V and J genes are TRBV20-1 and TRBJ2-1; a weak D match, TRBD2 (6 bases). V lost 2 bases, J lost 4 bases, and 9 bases lay in between. This CDR3 spans 13 amino acids. Germline assignment: CDR1 DFQATT and CDR2 SNEGSKA (reference sequence). The CDR3 sequence is CSARPGVYNEQFF. The CDR3 DNA reads as TGCAGTGCTAGACCGGGAGTATACAATGAGCAGTTCTTC.

This rearrangement joins TRBV5-1 to TRBJ1-2; D is possibly TRBD1 (6 bases). V lost 6 bases to trimming and J lost 3 bases, with 15 bases between them. The CDR3 runs 14 residues. Germline lookup yields CDR1 SGHRS and CDR2 YFSETQ. CDR3 region: CASTKFRGDYGYTF. Written as DNA, the CDR3 is TGCGCCAGCACCAAATTCAGGGGAGACTATGGCTACACCTTC.

The V and J genes are TRBV20-1 and TRBJ2-7; 7 bases are shared with TRBD2. The germline V gene has CDR1 DFQATT and CDR2 SNEGSKA (reference sequence). V trimming: 0 bases; J trimming: 8 bases; junction bases outside the gene matches: 7. The CDR3 loop spans 13 amino acids. CDR3 sequence reads: CSARDGRELKQYF. The CDR3 DNA is TGCAGTGCTAGAGATGGGCGGGAGCTTAAGCAGTACTTC.

As to this clonotype: A much bigger clone sits one base away, suggesting this may be a read error. This chain links TRBV6-2 or TRBV6-3 with TRBJ1-5; D is ambiguous. V lost 8 bases, J lost 3 bases, and 8 bases lay in between. CDR1 is MNHEY and CDR2 is SVGEGT in the germline V gene. The CDR3 sequence is 12 residues long. The CDR3 protein is CASRDTNQPQHF. The CDR3 nucleotides read TGTGCCAGCCGCGACACCAATCAGCCCCAGCATTTT.

This clonotype was seen at least ten times. V is TRBV28 and J is TRBJ1-2; 9 bases are a match to TRBD1. V shed 5 bases and J 8 bases; nucleotides not matched to a gene: 6. The germline V gene encodes CDR1 MDHEN and CDR2 SYDVKM. The CDR3 sequence is 13 residues long. The CDR3 spells CASSPATGGGYTF. The CDR3 nucleotides read TGTGCCAGCAGTCCCGCGACAGGGGGAGGCTACACCTTC.

This clonotype has a count of ten or more. The rearrangement joins TRBV6-1 to TRBJ2-1; D unresolved. This CDR3 is 10 amino acids long. Germline CDR1 reads MNHNS; CDR2 reads SASEGT. The germline V and J ends were trimmed by 7 bases and 6 bases, with 4 bases remaining between them. CDR3 sequence (DNA): TGTGCCAGCATTTCCAATGAGCAGTTCTTC. Encoded protein: CASISNEQFF.

The CDR3 DNA reads as TGTGCCAGCAGCTTAGAGAAGCGGGGGACAGATACGCAGTATTTT. The encoded protein is CASSLEKRGTDTQYF. The chain is built from TRBV7-8 and TRBJ2-3, with 8 positions matching TRBD2. With 1 base clipped from V and 3 bases from J, the junction kept 3 bases outside the gene matches. The CDR3 runs to 15 residues. Germline values: CDR1 SGHVS, CDR2 FQNEAQ.

Comment on this clonotype: A read error may explain this, as a much larger clone is one base away. The rearrangement uses TRBV11-2 and TRBJ2-1; maybe TRBD2 (6 bases). Trimming pared 7 bases from V and 7 bases from J, leaving 20 bases between. This CDR3 is built from 15 residues. In germline, CDR1 is SGHAT, CDR2 FQNNGV. The CDR3 bases are TGTGCCAGCAACATTCCCGGGACTCGCTGGAATGAGCAGTTCTTC. Translation: CASNIPGTRWNEQFF.

The chain joins TRBV6-2 or TRBV6-3 to TRBJ2-2; weak D call: TRBD2 (5 bases). The germline gives CDR1 MNHEY, CDR2 SVGEGT. V was pared by 7 bases and J by 3 bases, with 15 bases between. CDR3 length: 15 residues. CDR3 coding DNA: TGTGCCAGCACCGGAGAGAGGGTCGACACCGGGGAGCTGTTTTTT. Amino acids: CASTGERVDTGELFF.

This clonotype appeared a few times. The rearrangement uses TRBV12-3 or TRBV12-4 and TRBJ2-7; 12 positions match TRBD2. CDR3 length equals 16 residues. J lost 0 bases, V lost 5 bases, and 5 bases had no gene match. DNA of the CDR3: TGTGCCAGCAGTCCCATGACTAGCGGGAGCTCCTACGAGCAGTACTTC. Amino acids: CASSPMTSGSSYEQYF.

The chain carries TRBV15 and TRBJ2-1; 8 bases align to TRBD2. Germline CDR1 and CDR2: LNHNV and YYDKDF (reference sequence). V trimming: 2 bases; J trimming: 8 bases; junction bases outside the gene matches: 5. The CDR3 is 14 amino acids. CDR3 bases: TGTGCCACCAGCAGACAGCGGGAGCACGATGAGCAGTTCTTC. It is translated as CATSRQREHDEQFF.

The CDR3 DNA sequence: TGTGCCAGCAGCTTATTGGGAAAGCGCTCCTACAATGAGCAGTTCTTC. The encoded protein is CASSLLGKRSYNEQFF. This chain connects TRBV7-9 to TRBJ2-1; no reliable D call. Trimming pared 2 bases from V and 0 bases from J, leaving 11 bases between. CDR1 is SEHNR and CDR2 is FQNEAQ in the germline V gene (reference sequence). The CDR3 is 16 amino acids. The whole variable domain, filled in from reference TRBV7-9 and TRBJ2-1, reads DTGVSQNPRHKITKRGQNVTFRCDPISEHNRLYWYRQTLGQGPEFLTYFQNEAQLEKSRLLSDRFSAERPKGSFSTLEIQRTEQGDSAMYLCASSLLGKRSYNEQFFGPGTRLTVL.

This clonotype was picked up many times. As DNA, the CDR3 is TGTGCCAGCAGCTACCGGACTCTAAGCTCCTACAATGAGCAGTTCTTC. This sequence encodes CASSYRTLSSYNEQFF. The chain carries TRBV5-4 and TRBJ2-1; tentative D call: TRBD2 (5 bases). The V end lost 3 bases, the J end lost 0 bases, and 13 bases lay between the germline ends. Germline CDR1 and CDR2: SGHNT and YYREEE (reference sequence). The CDR3 has 16 residues.

This clonotype appeared many times. The chain is built from TRBV28 and TRBJ2-5; TRBD1 aligns across 11 bases. The germline gives CDR1 MDHEN, CDR2 SYDVKM. CDR3 length equals 17 residues. V dropped 1 base and J dropped 5; count of bases not matched to a gene: 9. The CDR3 DNA reads TGTGCCAGCAGTTTATTCGGACAGGGGGCGAGAGGGGAGACCCAGTACTTC. Protein: CASSLFGQGARGETQYF. Drawing the rest from reference TRBV28 and TRBJ2-5, the complete variable domain is DVKVTQSSRYLVKRTGEKVFLECVQDMDHENMFWYRQDPGLGLRLIYFSYDVKMKEKGDIPEGYSVSREKKERFSLILESASTNQTSMYLCASSLFGQGARGETQYFGPGTRLLVL.

The table lists this clonotype with a few counts. This sequence joins TRBV28 and TRBJ2-7; D is uncertain. This CDR3 has 14 residues. Trimming took off 2 bases at V and 2 bases at J, with 10 bases between the two ends. Germline CDR1 MDHEN, CDR2 SYDVKM. CDR3 in DNA: TGTGCCAGCAGTTTACCCCCCATAGCCTACGAGCAGTACTTC. Its translation: CASSLPPIAYEQYF.

The gene calls are TRBV6-2 or TRBV6-3 and TRBJ2-1; tentatively, D is TRBD1 (6 bases). Germline V gene data show CDR1 as MNHEY and CDR2 as SVGEGT. The CDR3 is 17 amino acids. V was shortened by 0 bases and J by 2 bases, with 14 bases between the two germline ends. DNA for the CDR3: TGTGCCAGCAGTTACTCGAATCTGAGACAGGCCTACAATGAGCAGTTCTTC. As protein: CASSYSNLRQAYNEQFF.